This TCR beta chain was identified during a study of OX40 agonist ivuxolimab in advanced cancers. Study at large: Ivuxolimab is a fully human IgG2 antibody that activates OX40 (CD134). Males comprised 70% to 90% of the group, whose mean age was roughly 60 years (range roughly 23 to 80).

Produced via immunoSEQ multiplex PCR; TCRdb's table is partial and in-frame only. The table shows some 72,000 clones, with around 90% occurring only once. The cohort excluded patients with autoimmune disease history or systemic immunosuppression. Germline V gene lookup returns CDR1 LNHDA and CDR2 SQIVND (reference sequence). CDR3 size: 13 residues. The V and J ends lost 4 bases and 8 bases, in that order; junction bases with no gene match: 3. The receptor was derived from an adult with an advanced solid tumor such as melanoma, head and neck, liver or kidney cancer. The V gene is TRBV19, the J gene TRBJ2-1; 9 bases fit TRBD2. The source was CD4+ or CD8+ T cells sorted from blood, collected in a trial of the OX40 agonist ivuxolimab. The CDR3 loop is CASSSGGGYEQFF. Written as DNA, the CDR3 is TGTGCCAGTAGTAGCGGGGGGGGATATGAGCAGTTCTTC.